This T cell receptor (beta chain) was captured in a study of T cells in Graves' hyperthyroidism and ophthalmopathy. The wider study: Specimen type is peripheral blood, collected at initial diagnosis prior to any treatment.

This clonotype was seen ten or more times. The investigators amplified TCR beta CDR3 regions from RNA transcripts. During a first-round RT-PCR of the TCR CDR3, the HTBI primer set was used. TCRdb fed the multiplex PCR reads into MiXCR, producing one record per CDR3 protein. Of hundreds of thousands of distinct CDR3 sequences in the sample, more than 11% were seen once. CDR3 length equals 15 residues. V shed 1 base and J 6 bases; nucleotides not matched to a gene: 1. The germline CDR1 and CDR2 sequences are MNHNS and SASEGT. The V and J genes are TRBV6-1 and TRBJ2-1; TRBD2 matches 12 bases. The material sequenced was blood. The clonotype originates from a woman in her twenties or thirties with Graves' hyperthyroidism. CDR3 in DNA: TGTGCCAGCAGTGAAGGACTAGCGGGAGCCAATGAGCAGTTCTTC. Translating gives CASSEGLAGANEQFF.